The text below deals with one T cell receptor beta chain. The data are from a study of blood T cell repertoires in COVID-19. In the authors' workflow: It was from reference gene primer amplification that nucleated cell counts were estimated. Some clones are missing from TCRdb's copy, which holds only in-frame ones; the method was immunoSEQ multiplex PCR. That table is the source of V, J and clone size, and D and trimming were worked out from the DNA. The table records 150,000 to 200,000 clones, more than 85% of them present only once. V trimming: 1 base; J trimming: 6 bases; junction bases outside the gene matches: 2. This CDR3 has 13 amino acids. CDR1 is LGHDT and CDR2 is YNNKEL in the germline V gene (reference sequence). Seattle researchers signed up patients amid active infection and tracked them longitudinally.

The sequenced sample was peripheral blood. The genes are TRBV3-1 (or the pseudogene TRBV3-2) and TRBJ2-7, with TRBD1 matching over 8 bases. The TCR sequence derives from a woman aged 60-75 years with COVID-19, enrolled during active disease. The CDR3 coding sequence is TGTGCCAGCAGCCAAGGACAGGGGTTCGAGCAGTACTTC. Translating gives CASSQGQGFEQYF.